This is a list of T cell receptor beta chains from one sample in a study of T cell repertoires in aging, cancer and after chemotherapy. TCRdb analysed the multiplex PCR reads with MiXCR anew, one entry per CDR3 protein. The sample lists some 9,000 distinct CDR3 sequences, less than 55% occurring once. Sequenced: blood. These receptors all come from a human donor in good health. The CDR3 runs from the conserved cysteine through the conserved F or W. The D gene is left open where the match is weak. Clone size is shown for a subset of rows, as once, few, many or a class of expanded clone.

j_gene | v_gene | d_gene | abundance | CDR3aa | CDR3nt
TRBJ1-1 | TRBV14 | NA | NA | CASSQGTARNTEAFF | TGTGCCAGCAGCCAAGGGACGGCCAGGAACACTGAAGCTTTCTTT
TRBJ1-1 | TRBV27 | NA | few | CASVRAPGNTEAFF | TGTGCCAGCGTTAGGGCCCCGGGGAACACTGAAGCTTTCTTT
TRBJ2-2 | TRBV6-1 | NA | NA | CASRRDTGELFF | TGTGCCAGCAGGAGAGACACCGGGGAGCTGTTTTTT
TRBJ2-7 | TRBV6-1 | TRBD2 | NA | CASSWTSGTYEQYF | TGTGCCAGCAGTTGGACTAGCGGGACCTACGAGCAGTACTTC
TRBJ2-7 | TRBV19 | TRBD2 | NA | CASSTGTSGLYEQYF | TGTGCCAGTAGTACTGGGACTAGCGGCCTCTACGAGCAGTACTTC
TRBJ1-2 | TRBV5-1 | NA | NA | CASSVESDGYTF | TGCGCCAGCAGCGTGGAGAGCGACGGCTACACCTTC
TRBJ2-7 | TRBV10-3 | NA | NA | CAISDPAGPSYEQYF | TGTGCCATCAGTGACCCCGCAGGGCCATCCTACGAGCAGTACTTC
TRBJ1-5 | TRBV6-5 | NA | NA | CASRRDTSPQPQHF | TGTGCCAGCAGGAGAGACACCTCTCCTCAGCCCCAGCATTTT
TRBJ1-2 | TRBV29-1 | TRBD1 | few | CSVVGDRGYGGYTF | TGCAGCGTTGTCGGCGACAGGGGGTATGGTGGCTACACCTTC
TRBJ2-2 | TRBV27 | TRBD2 | NA | CASSPPGRGRVDTGELFF | TGTGCCAGCAGCCCCCCCGGACGCGGGAGAGTTGACACCGGGGAGCTGTTTTTT
TRBJ2-1 | TRBV20-1 | NA | NA | CSASMGERTTGDEQFF | TGCAGTGCTAGTATGGGGGAGCGGACAACCGGGGATGAGCAGTTCTTC
TRBJ2-3 | TRBV6-5 | TRBD2 | NA | CASRYGLAGGRDTQYF | TGTGCCAGCAGATATGGACTAGCGGGAGGGCGGGATACGCAGTATTTT
TRBJ2-7 | TRBV6-2/TRBV6-3 | TRBD2 | once | CASSLTSGGYEQYF | TGTGCCAGCAGTCTGACTAGCGGGGGCTACGAGCAGTACTTC
TRBJ2-3 | TRBV10-3 | TRBD1 | NA | CAISDRGWTDTQYF | TGTGCCATCAGTGACAGGGGGTGGACAGATACGCAGTATTTT
TRBJ1-1 | TRBV7-9 | NA | NA | CASSKVPEAFF | TGTGCCAGCAGCAAGGTCCCTGAAGCTTTCTTT
TRBJ2-7 | TRBV6-1 | NA | NA | CASRVRGSSYEQYF | TGTGCCAGCAGAGTACGGGGGAGCTCCTACGAGCAGTACTTC
TRBJ1-6 | TRBV14 | NA | NA | CASSQERARSSPLHF | TGTGCCAGCAGCCAAGAGAGAGCTCGCAGTTCACCCCTCCACTTT
TRBJ1-1 | TRBV29-1 | NA | once | CNVQGASEAFF | TGCAACGTTCAGGGCGCCTCTGAAGCTTTCTTT
TRBJ2-3 | TRBV14 | NA | NA | CASSDPGGSDTQYF | TGTGCCAGCAGCGACCCAGGAGGTTCAGATACGCAGTATTTT
TRBJ1-2 | TRBV18 | TRBD1 | NA | CASSQQQGADYGYTF | TGTGCCAGCTCACAACAACAGGGGGCGGACTATGGCTACACCTTC
TRBJ1-2 | TRBV6-5 | NA | NA | CASSYMTGGAGGYTF | TGTGCCAGCAGTTACATGACAGGCGGGGCGGGCGGCTACACCTTC
TRBJ2-1 | TRBV5-6 | TRBD2 | NA | CASSLGGLAGSDEQFF | TGTGCCAGCAGCTTGGGAGGACTAGCGGGGTCCGATGAGCAGTTCTTC
TRBJ1-3 | TRBV19 | NA | NA | CASSSIPGNTIYF | TGTGCCAGTAGTAGCATCCCCGGAAACACCATATATTTT
TRBJ1-1 | TRBV10-3 | NA | few | CAISERGNTEAFF | TGTGCCATCAGTGAAAGGGGGAACACTGAAGCTTTCTTT
TRBJ1-5 | TRBV19 | TRBD1 | NA | CASWGTGTENQPQHF | TGTGCCAGTTGGGGCACCGGGACAGAGAATCAGCCCCAGCATTTT
TRBJ2-7 | TRBV27 | NA | few | CASWRGLEQYF | TGTGCCAGCTGGAGGGGTCTCGAGCAGTACTTC
TRBJ1-2 | TRBV6-1 | NA | NA | CASSVDGNYGYTF | TGTGCCAGCAGTGTGGACGGGAACTATGGCTACACCTTC
TRBJ2-1 | TRBV6-1 | NA | NA | CASQTDTEQFF | TGTGCCAGCCAGACGGACACAGAGCAGTTCTTC
TRBJ1-1 | TRBV6-5 | NA | NA | CASSYTGNIEAFF | TGTGCCAGCAGTTACACAGGGAACATTGAAGCTTTCTTT
TRBJ1-5 | TRBV19 | TRBD1 | NA | CASSTNRGPGHF | TGTGCCAGTAGTACGAACAGGGGCCCAGGGCATTTT
TRBJ2-3 | TRBV29-1 | NA | NA | CSARGHEVILSTDTQYF | TGCAGCGCGCGGGGACACGAGGTTATACTAAGCACAGATACGCAGTATTTT
TRBJ2-7 | TRBV19 | NA | NA | CASSIGASLSGNEQYF | TGTGCCAGTAGTATAGGGGCCAGCCTCTCTGGAAACGAGCAGTACTTC
TRBJ1-3 | TRBV6-5 | NA | NA | CASSEQGTGGNTIYF | TGCGCCAGCAGTGAGCAGGGGACGGGCGGAAACACCATATATTTT
TRBJ2-5 | TRBV12-3/TRBV12-4 | TRBD1 | NA | CASSRTGLETQYF | TGTGCCAGCAGTCGGACAGGGTTAGAGACCCAGTACTTC
TRBJ1-1 | TRBV12-3/TRBV12-4 | TRBD1 | NA | CASAKQGRGNTEAFF | TGTGCCAGCGCGAAACAGGGGAGAGGGAACACTGAAGCTTTCTTT
TRBJ1-5 | TRBV29-1 | NA | NA | CSVTRGVGNQPQHF | TGCAGCGTTACCCGGGGGGTGGGCAATCAGCCCCAGCATTTT
TRBJ1-4 | TRBV5-5 | NA | NA | CASSPPRREKLFF | TGTGCCAGCAGCCCCCCCAGGAGGGAAAAACTGTTTTTT
TRBJ2-7 | TRBV6-5 | TRBD1 | NA | CASSFSGTGGSYEQYF | TGTGCCAGCAGTTTTTCCGGGACAGGGGGCTCCTACGAGCAGTACTTC
TRBJ1-2 | TRBV7-9 | TRBD1 | NA | CASSEDRGHGYTF | TGTGCCAGCAGCGAGGACAGGGGGCATGGCTACACCTTC
TRBJ1-1 | TRBV29-1 | NA | few | CSVGRGLNTEAFF | TGCAGCGTTGGGAGGGGACTGAACACTGAAGCTTTCTTT
TRBJ1-3 | TRBV18 | NA | few | CASSPPIKTGNTIYF | TGTGCCAGCTCACCCCCAATAAAAACCGGAAACACCATATATTTT
TRBJ1-6 | TRBV19 | NA | few | CASSIVNSTPLHF | TGTGCCAGTAGTATAGTGAACAGTACACCCCTCCACTTT
TRBJ1-1 | TRBV28 | NA | NA | CASSLRDTEAFF | TGTGCCAGCAGTCTCCGGGATACTGAAGCTTTCTTT
TRBJ2-5 | TRBV20-1 | TRBD2 | NA | CSAITLAGSQETQYF | TGCAGTGCTATAACACTAGCGGGGTCCCAAGAGACCCAGTACTTC
TRBJ2-7 | TRBV10-3 | TRBD1 | NA | CAISSYRGREQYF | TGTGCCATCAGTTCATACAGGGGGCGCGAGCAGTACTTC
TRBJ2-7 | TRBV12-3/TRBV12-4 | NA | NA | CASSLEQGRYEQYF | TGTGCCAGCAGTTTAGAGCAGGGGCGCTACGAGCAGTACTTC
TRBJ2-1 | TRBV7-2 | TRBD1 | NA | CASTPGQESNEQFF | TGTGCCAGCACCCCGGGACAGGAGTCCAATGAGCAGTTCTTC
TRBJ1-2 | TRBV27 | TRBD1 | few | CASSPGTGTSYGYTF | TGTGCCAGCAGTCCCGGGACAGGGACTTCCTATGGCTACACCTTC
TRBJ1-3 | TRBV15 | NA | NA | CATSRDPPGDYGNTIYF | TGTGCCACCAGCAGAGATCCCCCCGGGGACTATGGAAACACCATATATTTT
TRBJ2-5 | TRBV19 | TRBD1 | NA | CASSTGQPQETQYF | TGTGCCAGTAGTACGGGACAGCCCCAAGAGACCCAGTACTTC